This T cell receptor beta chain was sequenced for a study of early T cells in non-severe SARS-CoV-2 infection. Looking at the study overall: RNA in bulk from unsorted whole blood was sequenced, and chains were unpaired.

The CDR3 is 13 residues long. CDR1 DFQATT and CDR2 SNEGSKA come from the germline V gene (reference sequence). Unmatched junction bases numbered 2, after V lost 4 bases and J lost 5 bases. Via MiXCR, TCRdb re-called the 5' RACE reads, giving one row per CDR3 protein. This table holds tens of thousands of distinct CDR3 sequences, 13% to 15% found once. Sequenced: whole blood. V and J are TRBV20-1 and TRBJ1-4; 9 bases match TRBD1. The TCR comes from an adult who was a healthcare worker with PCR-confirmed SARS-CoV-2 infection or an uninfected control (not recorded which). The CDR3: CSAKTGGNEKLFF. In nucleotides, the CDR3 is TGCAGTGCTAAGACAGGGGGGAATGAAAAACTGTTTTTT.